These 6 T cell receptor beta chains were all obtained from the same sample, sequenced in a study of OX40 agonist ivuxolimab in advanced cancers. Assay used: immunoSEQ multiplex PCR; TCRdb lists only in-frame clones, some missing. The data show about 24,000 clones, around two thirds seen once. The sequencing here drew on CD4+ or CD8+ T cells sorted from blood, taken in a trial of the OX40 agonist ivuxolimab. The receptors were gathered from an adult with an advanced solid tumor such as melanoma, head and neck, liver or kidney cancer.

The CDR3 sequence: CASSFFVRTYEQYF. As DNA, the CDR3 is TGTGCCAGCAGCTTCTTTGTCCGTACTTACGAGCAGTACTTC. The chain joins TRBV5-6 to TRBJ2-7, with D unresolved. V dropped 2 bases and J dropped 4 bases, with 13 bases sitting between them. CDR3 length: 14 amino acids. Per the germline V gene, CDR1 is SGHDT and CDR2 is YYEEEE.

CDR3 nucleotides: TGTGCCAGCAGCACCTTAGATGCTAGCGGGGGGGGCTACAATGAGCAGTTCTTC. It specifies CASSTLDASGGGYNEQFF. This chain links TRBV2 with TRBJ2-1; 12 positions agree with TRBD2. CDR1 and CDR2 from the germline V gene are SNHLY and FYNNEI. The CDR3 has 18 residues. V lost 6 bases, J lost 3 bases, and 12 bases stayed unmatched.

This clone is medium-sized (0.01 to 0.1%) in the sample. V is TRBV6-5 and J is TRBJ2-3; 10 nucleotides match TRBD2. V was pared by 2 bases and J by 5 bases, with 7 bases of the junction left unmatched. This CDR3 has 16 amino acids. CDR1 is MNHEY, CDR2 SVGAGI, per germline. Written as DNA, the CDR3 is TGTGCCAGCAGTTACCCCAGCGGGGGGGCCGGAGATACGCAGTATTTT. This encodes CASSYPSGGAGDTQYF.

The chain carries TRBV19 and TRBJ2-1, with D unclear. The CDR3 is made up of 14 amino acids. Trimming pared 5 bases from V and 4 bases from J, leaving 12 bases between. CDR1 LNHDA and CDR2 SQIVND come from the germline V gene (reference sequence). CDR3 sequence reads: CASSPNGQYNEQFF. The CDR3 DNA follows: TGTGCCAGTAGTCCGAATGGGCAGTACAATGAGCAGTTCTTC.

The CDR3 loop is CASSMTGTRGRNTGELFF. The CDR3 nucleotides are TGTGCCAGTAGTATGACCGGGACGCGGGGACGAAACACCGGGGAGCTGTTTTTT. The V call is TRBV19, the J call TRBJ2-2, with a possible D match to TRBD2 (6 bases). From germline, CDR1 is LNHDA and CDR2 SQIVND (reference sequence). The CDR3 runs to 18 residues. V dropped 3 bases and J dropped 2 bases, with 19 bases sitting between them. Full variable domain (missing parts from reference TRBV19 and TRBJ2-2): DGGITQSPKYLFRKEGQNVTLSCEQNLNHDAMYWYRQDPGQGLRLIYYSQIVNDFQKGDIAEGYSVSREKKESFPLTVTSAQKNPTAFYLCASSMTGTRGRNTGELFFGEGSRLTVL.

The chain carries TRBV11-2 and TRBJ2-2, with D possibly matching TRBD1 (6 bases). V was cut by 11 bases and J by 0 bases, with 7 bases left in between. Germline V gene lookup returns CDR1 SGHAT and CDR2 FQNNGV. This CDR3 region has 12 residues. CDR3 nucleotide sequence: TGTGCCGAGGGGGCGAACACCGGGGAGCTGTTTTTT. Translating it yields CAEGANTGELFF. The full variable domain, its missing parts supplied by reference TRBV11-2 and TRBJ2-2, is EAGVAQSPRYKIIEKRQSVAFWCNPISGHATLYWYQQILGQGPKLLIQFQNNGVVDDSQLPKDRFSAERLKGVDSTLKIQPAKLEDSAVYLCAEGANTGELFFGEGSRLTVL.